This TCR beta chain was sequenced during a study of CD8 T cells in ankylosing spondylitis. Quantitative 5'-RACE with molecular barcodes was used to make the TCR beta libraries. Each CDR3 protein gets one entry after TCRdb re-called the 5' RACE reads with MiXCR. The data contain roughly 250,000 distinct CDR3 sequences, around 7.8% of them singletons. V was trimmed by 3 bases and J by 4 bases, leaving 14 bases between them. The CDR3 sequence is 15 residues long. This clonotype has a count of ten or more. The antigen is unknown. Regarding the study as a whole: Earlier studies detected some motif variants in reactive arthritis synovial fluid and blood. The study identified a TCR beta motif of eight highly homologous variants that appeared characteristic of ankylosing spondylitis blood. Researchers reportedly found disease-linked clones significantly enriched in matched ankylosing spondylitis synovial fluid.

The sample taken for sequencing was blood, either unsorted or a sorted T cell fraction (not recorded which). This TCR derives from a male donor with ankylosing spondylitis or in good health (not recorded which). The chain links TRBV12-3 or TRBV12-4 to TRBJ2-3; maybe TRBD1 (7 bases). CDR3: CASSFRTGGADTQYF. The CDR3 DNA is TGTGCCAGCAGTTTCCGGACAGGCGGGGCAGATACGCAGTATTTT.